What follows describes a single TCR beta chain. This record belongs to a study of blood T cell repertoires in COVID-19. Measured with immunoSEQ multiplex PCR; TCRdb has only the in-frame clones, and not every one. The sample shows tens of thousands of clones, roughly 70% of them seen only once. Germline CDR1 MNHNS, CDR2 SASEGT. After removal of 0 bases from V and 2 bases from J, the junction contained 8 bases not matched to a gene. This CDR3 contains 17 residues. Source material: peripheral blood. This chain links TRBV6-1 with TRBJ2-3, with 7 bases aligning to TRBD1. The TCR sequence derives from a man aged 65-85 years with COVID-19, enrolled during active disease. This CDR3 reads CASSEAQGMGLTDTQYF. The CDR3 DNA follows: TGTGCCAGCAGTGAAGCACAGGGGATGGGGCTCACAGATACGCAGTATTTT.